The rows below give T cell receptor beta chains drawn from one sample of a study of T cell responses to AZD1222 COVID-19 vaccine. The table came from immunoSEQ multiplex PCR; TCRdb's copy has only in-frame clones and leaves some out. Of about 100,000 clones listed, around nine tenths are singletons. Sequencing used peripheral blood, obtained on day 0 of AZD1222 vaccination. The receptors derive from an adult in good health. CDR3s include the opening cysteine and the closing phenylalanine or tryptophan. The D gene is left open where the match is weak. Clone sizes are given selectively: once, few, many, or a class where the clone is expanded.

D gene,V gene,J gene,clone size,CDR3 length,CDR3 protein,CDR3 DNA
TRBD1,TRBV20-1,TRBJ1-2,NA,18,CSASTLLTGGVFDYGYTF,TGCAGTGCTAGTACATTGCTGACAGGGGGCGTTTTTGACTATGGCTACACCTTC
NA,TRBV5-4,TRBJ1-2,NA,14,CASSPMGLTYGYTF,TGTGCCAGCAGCCCCATGGGCCTAACCTATGGCTACACCTTC
NA,TRBV5-1,TRBJ1-4,NA,13,CASRWEPGEKLFF,TGCGCCAGCAGGTGGGAACCGGGTGAAAAACTGTTTTTT
NA,TRBV24-1,TRBJ2-1,once,16,CATSDSGSLPSDEQFF,TGTGCCACCAGTGATTCAGGGTCCTTACCTTCCGATGAGCAGTTCTTC
NA,TRBV29-1,TRBJ1-1,NA,14,CSVEYVSLNTEAFF,TGCAGCGTTGAATATGTTTCACTGAACACTGAAGCTTTCTTT
NA,TRBV5-6,TRBJ1-2,NA,15,CASSSFPLGVYGYTF,TGTGCCAGCAGCTCCTTTCCTTTGGGGGTCTATGGCTACACCTTC
TRBD1,TRBV11-2,TRBJ1-1,NA,14,CASSLTTGKYEAFF,TGTGCCAGCAGCTTAACGACAGGGAAATATGAAGCTTTCTTT
TRBD2,TRBV4-1,TRBJ2-2,NA,17,CASSPLMGGRQAGELFF,TGCGCCAGCAGCCCCCTTATGGGCGGGAGGCAGGCCGGGGAGCTGTTTTTT
NA,TRBV4-3,TRBJ2-5,NA,15,CASSQDPWAGETQYF,TGCGCCAGCAGCCAAGATCCCTGGGCGGGGGAGACCCAGTACTTC
NA,TRBV7-9,TRBJ1-2,NA,13,CATRSQGNYGYTF,TGTGCCACAAGAAGCCAGGGGAACTATGGCTACACCTTC
NA,TRBV24-1,TRBJ1-5,NA,16,CATSDPRGGGDQPQHF,TGTGCCACCAGTGACCCCAGGGGTGGGGGGGATCAGCCCCAGCATTTT
NA,TRBV11-3,TRBJ1-2,few,13,CASSEGLNYGYTF,TGTGCCAGCAGCGAAGGATTGAACTATGGCTACACCTTC
TRBD1,TRBV6-2/TRBV6-3,TRBJ1-1,NA,16,CASSLRATGRNTEAFF,TGTGCCAGCAGTTTAAGGGCGACAGGGAGGAACACTGAAGCTTTCTTT
NA,TRBV6-2/TRBV6-3,TRBJ2-1,NA,14,CASSQRSNYNEQFF,TGTGCCAGCAGTCAGAGAAGTAACTACAATGAGCAGTTCTTC
TRBD1,TRBV9,TRBJ2-2,NA,15,CASSPPDRAAGELFF,TGTGCCAGCAGCCCTCCGGACAGGGCCGCCGGGGAGCTGTTTTTT
NA,TRBV7-6,TRBJ2-7,few,13,CASSLWQAYEQYF,TGTGCCAGCAGCTTATGGCAAGCCTACGAGCAGTACTTC
TRBD1,TRBV18,TRBJ1-5,NA,14,CASARDRGLHPQHF,TGTGCCAGCGCCCGGGACAGGGGTTTACATCCCCAGCATTTT